The next 25 T cell receptor beta chains were all read from a single sample in a study of chemoradiotherapy in HPV16-positive cancers. Assay used: immunoSEQ multiplex PCR; TCRdb lists only in-frame clones, some missing. The sample gives about 1,900 clones, roughly 77% of which show up once; 9.5% to 12% is in the top ten. This specimen consisted of tumor tissue, obtained from a patient who underwent chemoradiotherapy. These receptor sequences come from a human donor with HPV-associated anogenital cancer.

The chain employs TRBV11-3 and TRBJ2-2, with a tentative D call TRBD1 (6 bases). There are 15 residues in the CDR3. Per the germline V gene, CDR1 is SGHNT and CDR2 is YENEEA. Trimming removed 8 bases at V and 1 base at J, with 14 bases between. In DNA, the CDR3 is TGTGCCAGCGGAAGAGCAGGGGTGAACACCGGGGAGCTGTTTTTT. Translation gives CASGRAGVNTGELFF.

This clone occurred a few times. Other DNA sequences in the sample encode the same CDR3. J is TRBJ1-3 and V is TRBV7-8; TRBD1 might be the D (5 bases). Looked up from germline, CDR1 is SGHVS and CDR2 is FQNEAQ. The CDR3 spans 14 residues. Trimming removed 3 bases from V and 0 bases from J, with 6 bases in between. The CDR3 DNA reads as TGTGCCAGCAGCTTCGGGGGCTCTGGAAACACCATATATTTT. This translates into CASSFGGSGNTIYF.

The V and J genes are TRBV6-5 and TRBJ1-2; no reliable D call. The germline gives CDR1 MNHEY, CDR2 SVGAGI. Between the trimmed V and J ends, which lost 0 bases and 3 bases, there was a span of 11 bases. CDR3 length: 15 amino acids. CDR3 DNA: TGTGCCAGCAGTTACTCGATACAGATCGACTATGGCTACACCTTC. The encoded protein is CASSYSIQIDYGYTF.

The chain combines TRBV6-1 with TRBJ2-5; D could derive from TRBD1 or TRBD2 (5 bases each). Germline CDR1 and CDR2: MNHNS and SASEGT. V was trimmed by 6 bases and J by 0 bases, leaving 8 bases between them. The CDR3 runs 13 residues. The CDR3 coding sequence is TGTGCCAGCAGCCGGGACCACCAAGAGACCCAGTACTTC. Encoded protein: CASSRDHQETQYF.

The V and J genes are TRBV7-8 and TRBJ2-5, with D perhaps matching TRBD1 (6 bases). Judging by the DNA end, TRBJ2-7 fits better; the J call may be wrong. The CDR3 is 14 residues long. Looked up from germline, CDR1 is SGHVS and CDR2 is FQNEAQ. The DNA of the CDR3 is TGTGCCAGCAGCTCCACAGGGATTTCCTACGAGCAGTACTTC. Translating gives CASSSTGISYEQYF.

The V call is TRBV7-2, the J call TRBJ2-1; D not resolved. The CDR3 sequence is 11 residues long. V was trimmed by 3 bases and J by 8 bases, leaving 5 bases between them. Per germline, CDR1 SGHTA and CDR2 FQGNSA. CDR3 amino acids: CASSLYYEQFF. The CDR3 nucleotides are TGTGCCAGCAGCTTGTATTATGAGCAGTTCTTC.

The chain links TRBV5-1 to TRBJ2-7, with 11 bases matching TRBD1. The CDR3 consists of 18 residues. V shed 0 bases and J 4 bases; nucleotides not matched to a gene: 12. In germline, CDR1 is SGHRS, CDR2 YFSETQ. In nucleotides, the CDR3 is TGCGCCAGCAGCTTGGGGGCCACTCCAGGACAGGGGGCTTACGAGCAGTACTTC. Its protein product is CASSLGATPGQGAYEQYF.

The V call is TRBV10-3, the J call TRBJ2-1; the D is unclear. Between the trimmed V and J ends, which lost 6 bases and 1 base, there was a span of 16 bases. Germline V gene sequence: CDR1 ENHRY, CDR2 SYGVKD. The length of the CDR3 is 16 residues. The CDR3 DNA reads TGTGCCATCAGCTTCGATCATACTCGATCCTACAATGAGCAGTTCTTC. This gives the protein CAISFDHTRSYNEQFF.

The gene calls are TRBV7-9 and TRBJ2-7, with D uncertain. The V and J ends lost 3 bases and 2 bases respectively, with 5 bases between them. Germline V gene data show CDR1 as SEHNR and CDR2 as FQNEAQ (reference sequence). The CDR3 is made up of 12 amino acids. The DNA of the CDR3 is TGTGCCAGCAGCTTTATTACCTACGAGCAGTACTTC. The encoded protein is CASSFITYEQYF.

This chain joins TRBV15 and TRBJ2-1; TRBD1 aligns across 8 bases. Germline V lookup: CDR1 LNHNV, CDR2 YYDKDF (reference sequence). Losses at the gene ends were 0 bases for V and 7 bases for J; bases not matched to a gene: 5. The CDR3 totals 15 residues. This CDR3 reads CATSRDGGTGNEQFF. The CDR3 nucleotides read TGTGCCACCAGCAGAGATGGGGGGACAGGTAATGAGCAGTTCTTC.

This chain uses TRBV2 with TRBJ1-5; 7 nucleotides line up with TRBD1. The V gene end was trimmed by 6 bases and the J gene end by 3 bases; junction bases not matched to a gene: 5. Germline-derived CDR1 and CDR2 are SNHLY and FYNNEI. This CDR3 comprises 14 residues. The CDR3 sequence: CASRAGGNNQPQHF. Here the CDR3 DNA reads TGTGCCAGCAGGGCAGGGGGAAACAATCAGCCCCAGCATTTT.

V is TRBV25-1 and J is TRBJ2-2; D uncertain. Trimming took off 2 bases at V and 4 bases at J, with 17 bases between the two ends. Germline V gives CDR1 MGHDK, CDR2 SYGVNS. The CDR3 is made up of 17 amino acids. The DNA for the CDR3 is TGTGCCAGCAGTGAAATCTCCGTGCCTGGTACCACCGGGGAGCTGTTTTTT. Encoded protein: CASSEISVPGTTGELFF.

The CDR3 DNA is TGTGCCAGCAGCCGCTGGGGGTACGAGCAGTACTTC. Residues: CASSRWGYEQYF. This chain links TRBV5-4 with TRBJ2-7, with D tentatively TRBD1 or TRBD2 (5 bases each). V was shortened by 4 bases and J by 4 bases, with 9 bases between the two germline ends. Per germline, CDR1 SGHNT and CDR2 YYREEE (reference sequence). This CDR3 comprises 12 residues.

The rearrangement uses TRBV12-5 and TRBJ2-1; maybe TRBD2 (5 bases). Germline V gives CDR1 LGHNT, CDR2 FRNRAP. The CDR3 extends over 12 amino acids. Deletions cut 2 bases from V and 13 bases from J, with 12 bases between. The CDR3 DNA reads as TGTGCTAGTGGTTTGAGTTTGGGAGTTCAGTTCTTC. This encodes CASGLSLGVQFF.

V gene TRBV6-1 combines with J gene TRBJ2-5, with TRBD2 matching 8 bases. There are 13 residues in the CDR3. V lost 6 bases and J lost 5; bases outside the gene matches: 5. Germline V CDR1 and CDR2: MNHNS, SASEGT. CDR3 nucleotide sequence: TGTGCCAGCAGAGTAGCGGGAATGGAGACCCAGTACTTC. Its protein product is CASRVAGMETQYF.

The chain has TRBV4-3 and TRBJ2-1; no definite D call. The germline V gene has CDR1 LGHNA and CDR2 YSLEER. This CDR3 contains 14 residues. V lost 3 bases and J lost 8, with 14 bases in between. CDR3 region: CASSQRSVKDEQFF. As DNA, the CDR3 is TGCGCCAGCAGCCAGCGCTCTGTGAAGGATGAGCAGTTCTTC.

The chain joins TRBV2 to TRBJ2-3, with 10 bases aligning to TRBD2. CDR1 is SNHLY, CDR2 FYNNEI, per germline. The CDR3 contains 15 residues. The J segment lost 5 bases and the V segment lost 3 bases, leaving 5 bases of the junction unmatched. CDR3 in DNA: TGTGCCAGCAGTGACAGCGGGAGGGTTGGAGATACGCAGTATTTT. Amino acids: CASSDSGRVGDTQYF.

This clone was counted a single time. The chain carries TRBV5-4 and TRBJ1-2; TRBD1 might be the D (5 bases). V dropped 0 bases and J dropped 7 bases, with 7 bases sitting between them. Germline V gives CDR1 SGHNT, CDR2 YYREEE (reference sequence). The CDR3 covers 12 residues. The CDR3 spells CASSLGGFGYTF. CDR3 bases: TGTGCCAGCAGCTTGGGGGGGTTTGGCTACACCTTC.

The V call is TRBV6-4, the J call TRBJ2-1; D ambiguous. Germline V gene lookup returns CDR1 MRHNA and CDR2 SNTAGT. V was cut by 4 bases and J by 4 bases, with 11 bases left in between. This CDR3 is built from 14 residues. The CDR3 DNA is TGTGCCAGCAGTGTTTCCCCCGGGTACAATGAGCAGTTCTTC. As protein: CASSVSPGYNEQFF.

The rearrangement joins TRBV11-2 to TRBJ2-1; D call uncertain. CDR1 and CDR2 (germline): SGHAT, FQNNGV. V was cut by 5 bases and J by 2 bases, with 13 bases left in between. The CDR3 runs to 15 residues. The CDR3 loop reads CASSPRRHTYNEQFF. The CDR3 coding sequence is TGTGCCAGCAGCCCCCGTAGACACACCTACAATGAGCAGTTCTTC.

CDR3 in DNA: TGTGCCACCGCTCGGGACAGGGGGCCGGCCACTGAAGCTTTCTTT. It specifies CATARDRGPATEAFF. This chain joins TRBV15 and TRBJ1-1; 12 bases map to TRBD1. The V gene end was trimmed by 8 bases and the J gene end by 4 bases; junction bases not matched to a gene: 8. Germline lookup yields CDR1 LNHNV and CDR2 YYDKDF (reference sequence). This CDR3 has 15 residues.

The chain recombines TRBV4-1 with TRBJ2-7; 13 nucleotides match TRBD2. The CDR3 consists of 19 residues. Germline lookup yields CDR1 MGHRA and CDR2 YSYEKL. V shed 0 bases and J 4 bases; nucleotides not matched to a gene: 12. CDR3: CASSQEETSGRPRGYEQYF. CDR3 DNA: TGCGCCAGCAGCCAAGAGGAGACTAGCGGGAGGCCCAGGGGGTACGAGCAGTACTTC.

The V and J genes are TRBV11-2 and TRBJ2-1; no clear D. Trimming pared 6 bases from V and 6 bases from J, leaving 9 bases between. Germline CDR1 reads SGHAT; CDR2 reads FQNNGV. CDR3 length equals 12 residues. The CDR3 DNA is TGTGCCAGCAGGCCCCCGGCCAATGAGCAGTTCTTC. It encodes CASRPPANEQFF.

V gene TRBV5-1 combines with J gene TRBJ2-5, with 7 bases that match TRBD2. The V gene end was trimmed by 5 bases and the J gene end by 3 bases; junction bases not matched to a gene: 10. The CDR3 totals 15 residues. Germline V gene lookup returns CDR1 SGHRS and CDR2 YFSETQ. CDR3 nucleotides: TGCGCCAGCAGAACAGAGGGGAGGGCGGAAGAGACCCAGTACTTC. Amino acids: CASRTEGRAEETQYF.

This rearrangement joins TRBV2 to TRBJ2-7; no definite D call. The CDR3 is 13 amino acids. Looked up from germline, CDR1 is SNHLY and CDR2 is FYNNEI. V was pared by 4 bases and J by 2 bases, with 9 bases between. This CDR3 is CASSVGRTYEQYF. The CDR3 nucleotides read TGTGCCAGCAGTGTCGGACGGACCTACGAGCAGTACTTC.